Shown below are 18 T cell receptor beta chains from a single sample sequenced in a study of cytomegalovirus exposure and HLA in healthy donors. Assay used: immunoSEQ multiplex PCR; TCRdb lists only in-frame clones, some missing. The repertoire holds some 120,000 clones, about 90% seen once, with roughly 1.4% in the top ten. Sequencing was performed on PBMCs. The receptors derive from a man aged 30 to 39 in good health and CMV-seronegative.

The gene calls are TRBV7-2 and TRBJ2-2, with 8 bases matching TRBD2. J gave up 6 bases and V 0 bases, and 18 bases lay outside the gene matches. CDR3 length equals 20 residues. Per the germline V gene, CDR1 is SGHTA and CDR2 is FQGNSA. CDR3 DNA: TGTGCCAGCAGCTTAGCTTCCTTTTGGCGGGAGGCTTCCCCCCCCGGGGAGCTGTTTTTT. Translating it yields CASSLASFWREASPPGELFF.

V is TRBV9 and J is TRBJ1-5; D not certain. The CDR3 contains 14 residues. CDR1 is SGDLS and CDR2 is YYNGEE in the germline V gene. Trimming stripped 0 bases from V and 4 bases from J, with 8 bases between. Written as DNA, the CDR3 is TGTGCCAGCAGCGTAGCCCAGAATAATCAGCCCCAGCATTTT. Protein sequence: CASSVAQNNQPQHF.

The rearrangement joins TRBV4-3 to TRBJ2-1, with 9 bases aligning to TRBD1. The germline V gene has CDR1 LGHNA and CDR2 YSLEER. The CDR3 runs to 13 residues. Trimming took 4 bases from V and 7 from J; bases not matched to a gene: 2. CDR3: CASSPGTGNEQFF. CDR3 bases: TGCGCCAGCAGCCCAGGGACAGGGAATGAGCAGTTCTTC.

The chain couples TRBV4-1 to TRBJ2-3; 9 positions agree with TRBD1. CDR1 and CDR2 from the germline V gene are MGHRA and YSYEKL. This CDR3 has 16 residues. The junction had 8 bases not matched to a gene; V was cut back by 3 bases and J by 4 bases. The CDR3, as DNA: TGCGCCAGCAGCCATTTGGGGACAGGGAAGGCAGATACGCAGTATTTT. This translates into CASSHLGTGKADTQYF.

The chain couples TRBV7-2 to TRBJ2-7; 8 nucleotides match TRBD2. V gave up 4 bases and J gave up 7 bases; unmatched junction bases: 15. Germline assignment: CDR1 SGHTA and CDR2 FQGNSA. This CDR3 has 16 amino acids. CDR3: CASSWPLAGGGVEQYF. In nucleotides, the CDR3 is TGTGCCAGCAGCTGGCCCTTGGCGGGAGGAGGGGTTGAGCAGTACTTC.

J is TRBJ1-2 and V is TRBV6-5, with no clear D. The ends were cut back, 7 bases at V and 8 bases at J, with 23 bases in the middle. CDR3 length: 15 residues. Germline V CDR1 and CDR2: MNHEY, SVGAGI. CDR3 bases: TGTGCCAGCATCGGACTTGACCGCCCCCAAAGGGGCTACACCTTC. This encodes CASIGLDRPQRGYTF.

This rearrangement joins TRBV5-1 to TRBJ2-7; D is possibly TRBD1 (6 bases). CDR1 SGHRS and CDR2 YFSETQ come from the germline V gene. V was pared by 3 bases and J by 6 bases, with 16 bases between. The length of the CDR3 is 14 residues. The CDR3 DNA follows: TGCGCCAGCAGCTCAACAGGGTTTTATGGCGAGCAGTACTTC. Its translation is CASSSTGFYGEQYF.

The rearrangement links TRBV19 to TRBJ2-1; 14 bases agree with TRBD2. Germline V gene data show CDR1 as LNHDA and CDR2 as SQIVND (reference sequence). The CDR3 has 13 amino acids. The V and J ends lost 7 bases and 12 bases, in that order; junction bases with no gene match: 5. Here the CDR3 reads CASTPGLAGVQFF. For the CDR3, the DNA is TGTGCCAGTACCCCGGGACTAGCGGGAGTGCAGTTCTTC.

This rearrangement joins TRBV5-1 to TRBJ2-7; TRBD1 matches 9 bases. The J segment lost 3 bases and the V segment lost 0 bases, leaving 7 bases of the junction unmatched. CDR1 SGHRS and CDR2 YFSETQ come from the germline V gene. CDR3 size: 16 residues. DNA for the CDR3: TGCGCCAGCAGCTTGGCCTCCGGGACAGGGTACTACGAGCAGTACTTC. Protein product: CASSLASGTGYYEQYF.

V and J are TRBV9 and TRBJ2-3, with D unresolved. The CDR3 extends over 14 amino acids. V lost 4 bases and J 11 bases, leaving 20 bases between the germline ends. Looked up from germline, CDR1 is SGDLS and CDR2 is YYNGEE. The CDR3 loop is CASSPGEPAVKQYF. In nucleotides, the CDR3 is TGTGCCAGCAGCCCGGGTGAGCCTGCCGTTAAGCAGTATTTT.

The chain links TRBV11-3 to TRBJ2-1; D may be TRBD2 (7 bases). CDR1 is SGHNT and CDR2 is YENEEA in the germline V gene. This CDR3 spans 13 amino acids. V lost 8 bases to trimming and J lost 6 bases, with 14 bases between them. In DNA, the CDR3 is TGTGCCAGCGGGCGGGGAGGGGGCAATGAGCAGTTCTTC. This sequence encodes CASGRGGGNEQFF.

The CDR3 bases are TGTGCCAGCAGCCCATCGGCGCAAGGGGGCTCCTACGAGCAGTACTTC. Translated: CASSPSAQGGSYEQYF. The chain links TRBV4-2 to TRBJ2-7; TRBD1 might be the D (6 bases). The V end was cut by 4 bases, the J end by 0 bases, with 16 bases between. The germline V gene has CDR1 LGHNA and CDR2 YNFKEQ. CDR3 length: 16 amino acids.

This chain links TRBV6-5 with TRBJ2-7, with 9 bases that match TRBD2. V shed 7 bases and J 1 base; nucleotides not matched to a gene: 8. CDR3 length: 15 residues. From germline, CDR1 is MNHEY and CDR2 SVGAGI. The CDR3: CASKTGGRESYEQYF. Here the CDR3 DNA reads TGTGCCAGCAAAACGGGCGGGAGGGAATCCTACGAGCAGTACTTC.

This clone has just one count. The chain recombines TRBV29-1 with TRBJ2-3; the D gene is possibly TRBD1 (6 bases). Between the trimmed V and J ends, which lost 3 bases and 3 bases, there was a span of 13 bases. CDR3 length: 14 residues. Germline V gives CDR1 SQVTM, CDR2 ANQGSEA. Written as DNA, the CDR3 is TGCAGCGTTGACGGTCAGGGGTTAACAGATACGCAGTATTTT. Protein product: CSVDGQGLTDTQYF.

This clone has only one observation. V usage is TRBV5-1 and J usage is TRBJ2-1, with TRBD2 matching over 7 bases. Germline CDR1 reads SGHRS; CDR2 reads YFSETQ. This CDR3 contains 15 residues. The junction had 9 bases not matched to a gene; V was cut back by 4 bases and J by 5 bases. The CDR3 DNA is TGCGCCAGCAGCGAGGACGGGAGGTGGAACAATGAGCAGTTCTTC. The encoded protein is CASSEDGRWNNEQFF.

The chain couples TRBV4-1 to TRBJ2-7; 9 bases map to TRBD2. This CDR3 is 16 amino acids long. CDR1 and CDR2 (germline): MGHRA, YSYEKL. V dropped 1 base and J dropped 2; count of bases not matched to a gene: 6. This CDR3 reads CASSQVDLAGPYEQYF. The CDR3 nucleotides are TGCGCCAGCAGCCAAGTGGATCTAGCGGGGCCCTACGAGCAGTACTTC.

The V and J genes are TRBV6-5 and TRBJ1-5; possibly TRBD1 for D (5 bases). The germline CDR1 and CDR2 sequences are MNHEY and SVGAGI. The CDR3 consists of 15 residues. V lost 4 bases and J lost 0, with 10 bases in between. In DNA, the CDR3 is TGTGCCAGCAGTTCGGAGGGGCTTAGCAATCAGCCCCAGCATTTT. Protein sequence: CASSSEGLSNQPQHF.

The chain recombines TRBV7-2 with TRBJ1-1, with no clear D. V lost 2 bases and J lost 4, with 8 bases in between. The germline gives CDR1 SGHTA, CDR2 FQGNSA. This CDR3 region has 13 residues. The CDR3 is CASSLKEATEAFF. As DNA, the CDR3 is TGTGCCAGCAGCTTAAAGGAGGCCACTGAAGCTTTCTTT.